The sequence of this TCR beta chain was determined in a study of blood T cells in healthy people across ages. General study findings and limits: Diversity figures derived from one million T cells were judged to underestimate the true value.

Trimming stripped 8 bases from V and 4 bases from J, with 22 bases between. Germline-derived CDR1 and CDR2 are SNHLY and FYNNEI. The CDR3 length is 16 residues. Sample-barcoded 5' priming and a J-beta primer mix drove a second PCR of 7 to 11 cycles. TCRdb reanalysed the 5' RACE reads using MiXCR and keeps one entry per CDR3 protein. The table shows some 860,000 distinct CDR3 sequences, with approximately 60% occurring only once. In its sample, this clonotype was seen once. Its cognate antigen is unknown. The specimen sequenced was blood. The V and J genes are TRBV2 and TRBJ2-3; the D gene is possibly TRBD2 (6 bases). This sequence was found in a man between 35 and 55 years old in good health. The CDR3: CASPILAPVIADTQYF. The CDR3 DNA sequence: TGTGCCAGCCCGATACTAGCACCAGTAATCGCAGATACGCAGTATTTT.